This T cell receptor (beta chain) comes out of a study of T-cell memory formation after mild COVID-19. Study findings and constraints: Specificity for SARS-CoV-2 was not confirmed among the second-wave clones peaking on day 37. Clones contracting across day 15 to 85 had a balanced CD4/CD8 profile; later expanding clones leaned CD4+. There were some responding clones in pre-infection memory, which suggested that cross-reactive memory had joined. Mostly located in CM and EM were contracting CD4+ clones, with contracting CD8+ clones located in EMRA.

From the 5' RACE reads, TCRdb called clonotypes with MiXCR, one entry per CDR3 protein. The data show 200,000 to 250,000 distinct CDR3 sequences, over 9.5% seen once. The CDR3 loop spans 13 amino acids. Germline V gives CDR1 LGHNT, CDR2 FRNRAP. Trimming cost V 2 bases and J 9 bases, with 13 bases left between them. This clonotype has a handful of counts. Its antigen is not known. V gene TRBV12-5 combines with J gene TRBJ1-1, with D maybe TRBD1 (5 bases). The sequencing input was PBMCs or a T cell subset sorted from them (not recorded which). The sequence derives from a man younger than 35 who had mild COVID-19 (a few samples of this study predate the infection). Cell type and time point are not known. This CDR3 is CASGLTQGFQAFF. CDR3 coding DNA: TGTGCTAGTGGTTTGACCCAGGGATTTCAAGCTTTCTTT.